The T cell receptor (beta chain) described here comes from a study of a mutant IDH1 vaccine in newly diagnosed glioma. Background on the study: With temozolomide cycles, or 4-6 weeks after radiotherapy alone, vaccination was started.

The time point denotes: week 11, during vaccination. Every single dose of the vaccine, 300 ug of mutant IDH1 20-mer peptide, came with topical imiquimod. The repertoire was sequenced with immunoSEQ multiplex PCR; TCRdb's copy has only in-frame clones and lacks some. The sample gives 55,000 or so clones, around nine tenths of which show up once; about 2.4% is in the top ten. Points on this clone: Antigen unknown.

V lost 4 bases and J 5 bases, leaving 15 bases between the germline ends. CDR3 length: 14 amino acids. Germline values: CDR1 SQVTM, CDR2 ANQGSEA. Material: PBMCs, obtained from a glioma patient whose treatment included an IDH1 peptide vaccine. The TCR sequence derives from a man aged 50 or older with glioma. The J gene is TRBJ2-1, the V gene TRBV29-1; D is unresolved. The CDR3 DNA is TGCAGCGTTGCTCCGGTGAGTGGGAACAATGAGCAGTTCTTC. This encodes CSVAPVSGNNEQFF.